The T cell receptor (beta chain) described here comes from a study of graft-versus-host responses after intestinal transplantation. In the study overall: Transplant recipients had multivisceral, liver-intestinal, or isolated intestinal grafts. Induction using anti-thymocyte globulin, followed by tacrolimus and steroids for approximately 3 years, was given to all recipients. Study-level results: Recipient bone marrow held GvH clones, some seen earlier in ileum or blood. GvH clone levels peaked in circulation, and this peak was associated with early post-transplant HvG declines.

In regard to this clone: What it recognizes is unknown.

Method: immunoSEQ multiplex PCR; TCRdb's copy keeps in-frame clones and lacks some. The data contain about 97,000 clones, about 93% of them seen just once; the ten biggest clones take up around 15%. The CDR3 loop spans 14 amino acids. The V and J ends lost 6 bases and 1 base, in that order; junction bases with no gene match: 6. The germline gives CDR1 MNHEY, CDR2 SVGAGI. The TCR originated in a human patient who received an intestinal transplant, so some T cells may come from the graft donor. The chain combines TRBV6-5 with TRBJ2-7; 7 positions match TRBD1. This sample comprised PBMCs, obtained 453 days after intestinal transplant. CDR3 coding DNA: TGTGCCAGCAGCCCCGGACAGGCTTCCTACGAGCAGTACTTC. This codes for CASSPGQASYEQYF.